Listed here are 27 T cell receptor beta chains from one sample, sequenced in a study of blood T cell repertoires in COVID-19. Profiling relied on immunoSEQ multiplex PCR, and the TCRdb table lists in-frame clones only, not all of them. Among some 200,000 clones listed, approximately 84% were seen once. The sample taken for sequencing was peripheral blood. The receptor set was obtained from a woman in her fifties or sixties with acute or convalescent COVID-19.

The sample holds one count of this clone. The chain combines TRBV10-2 with TRBJ2-7; no clear D. The CDR3 spans 12 residues. V lost 5 bases and J 0 bases, leaving 5 bases between the germline ends. Germline assignment: CDR1 WSHSY and CDR2 SAAADI. CDR3 amino acids: CASSSSSYEQYF. The CDR3 DNA reads as TGCGCCAGCAGTTCTAGCTCCTACGAGCAGTACTTC.

The genes are TRBV28 and TRBJ1-1; the D is unclear. Trimming left V 3 bases short and J 11 bases short, with 16 bases between. The CDR3 extends over 13 amino acids. In germline, CDR1 is MDHEN, CDR2 SYDVKM. This chain's CDR3 is CASSFGETPNAFF. The CDR3 DNA sequence: TGTGCCAGCAGTTTTGGGGAGACCCCGAATGCTTTCTTT. Supplemented by reference TRBV28 and TRBJ1-1, the full variable domain reads DVKVTQSSRYLVKRTGEKVFLECVQDMDHENMFWYRQDPGLGLRLIYFSYDVKMKEKGDIPEGYSVSREKKERFSLILESASTNQTSMYLCASSFGETPNAFFGQGTRLTVV.

The rearrangement joins TRBV5-1 to TRBJ2-7; the match to TRBD1 covers 10 bases. Looked up from germline, CDR1 is SGHRS and CDR2 is YFSETQ. V gave up 5 bases and J gave up 2 bases; unmatched junction bases: 4. This CDR3 spans 14 amino acids. CDR3 amino acids: CASRPGQGPYEQYF. In DNA form, the CDR3 reads TGCGCCAGCAGACCGGGACAGGGGCCCTACGAGCAGTACTTC.

The CDR3 nucleotides are TGCGCCAGCAGTCAACCGCGCGGGACAGGGAAGGCGATATGGCCCTATTCACCCCTCCACTTT. It is translated as CASSQPRGTGKAIWPYSPLHF. This chain joins TRBV23-1 and TRBJ1-6; 9 nucleotides agree with TRBD1. TRBV23-1 is placed among ORFs of uncertain function. Germline trimming cut 2 bases from V and 8 bases from J; bases unmatched to any gene: 22. CDR3 length: 21 amino acids.

This clone occurred a few times. This chain connects TRBV7-9 to TRBJ1-4, with 7 nucleotides matching TRBD1. The CDR3 length is 15 residues. CDR1 and CDR2 from the germline V gene are SEHNR and FQNEAQ (reference sequence). Germline trimming cut 8 bases from V and 8 bases from J; bases unmatched to any gene: 14. As DNA, the CDR3 is TGTGCCAGCTCCCCTCAACAGGGGAAGGCCGAAAAACTGTTTTTT. Translating it yields CASSPQQGKAEKLFF.

J is TRBJ2-2 and V is TRBV5-4; unclear D gene. This CDR3 spans 15 amino acids. V was pared by 4 bases and J by 1 base, with 11 bases between. CDR1 SGHNT and CDR2 YYREEE come from the germline V gene (reference sequence). CDR3 protein: CASSAALLNTGELFF. DNA of the CDR3: TGTGCCAGCAGCGCCGCACTCCTGAACACCGGGGAGCTGTTTTTT.

The V and J genes are TRBV4-1 and TRBJ1-6; D is perhaps TRBD1 (5 bases). The CDR3 contains 13 residues. CDR1 and CDR2 from the germline V gene are MGHRA and YSYEKL. V lost 7 bases and J 5 bases, leaving 9 bases between the germline ends. This CDR3 is CASKAGNNSPLHF. CDR3 in DNA: TGCGCCAGCAAGGCAGGGAATAATTCACCCCTCCACTTT.

This clone was observed a single time. J is TRBJ2-1 and V is TRBV4-3; perhaps TRBD2 as D (5 bases). CDR1 and CDR2 (germline): LGHNA, YSLEER. The CDR3 covers 15 residues. Between the trimmed V and J ends, which lost 0 bases and 9 bases, there was a span of 15 bases. CDR3 bases: TGCGCCAGCAGCCAAGATATTACCTCGGGAAGTGAGCAGTTCTTC. Its protein is CASSQDITSGSEQFF.

The chain carries TRBV7-2 and TRBJ1-1, with D perhaps matching TRBD1 (6 bases). Germline-derived CDR1 and CDR2 are SGHTA and FQGNSA. Trimming cost V 4 bases and J 5 bases, with 14 bases left between them. The CDR3 length is 14 residues. CDR3 loop: CASSSTGRGTEAFF. In nucleotides, the CDR3 is TGTGCCAGCAGCTCAACAGGGCGGGGGACTGAAGCTTTCTTT.

The chain joins TRBV11-1 to TRBJ2-3, with 14 bases identical to TRBD2. This CDR3 region has 16 residues. CDR1 SGHAT and CDR2 FQDESV come from the germline V gene (reference sequence). The junction had 6 bases not matched to a gene; V was cut back by 5 bases and J by 5 bases. CDR3 DNA: TGTGCCAGCAGCCGGACTAGCGGGGGGCTGGGAGATACGCAGTATTTT. Protein product: CASSRTSGGLGDTQYF.

The chain links TRBV30 to TRBJ1-4; TRBD1 matches at 7 bases. The CDR3 is 15 amino acids. In germline, CDR1 is GTSNPN, CDR2 SVGIG (reference sequence). Trimming cost V 2 bases and J 7 bases; bases outside gene matches: 10. The CDR3: CAWSPTGTATEKLFF. For the CDR3, the DNA is TGTGCCTGGAGTCCCACCGGGACAGCGACTGAAAAACTGTTTTTT.

The chain is built from TRBV11-2 and TRBJ2-1, with TRBD2 matching 7 bases. V lost 5 bases to trimming and J lost 4 bases; unmatched junction nucleotides: 8. Germline values: CDR1 SGHAT, CDR2 FQNNGV. This CDR3 is built from 15 residues. The CDR3 reads CASSPRGETYNEQFF. The CDR3 coding sequence is TGTGCCAGCAGCCCCCGGGGGGAAACGTACAATGAGCAGTTCTTC. The full variable domain, its missing parts supplied by reference TRBV11-2 and TRBJ2-1, is EAGVAQSPRYKIIEKRQSVAFWCNPISGHATLYWYQQILGQGPKLLIQFQNNGVVDDSQLPKDRFSAERLKGVDSTLKIQPAKLEDSAVYLCASSPRGETYNEQFFGPGTRLTVL.

The chain links TRBV3-1 (or the pseudogene TRBV3-2) to TRBJ1-1; maybe TRBD1 (6 bases). This CDR3 has 14 residues. Germline V gene sequence: CDR1 LGHDT, CDR2 YNNKEL (reference sequence). Trimming left V 4 bases short and J 1 base short, with 10 bases between. For the CDR3, the DNA is TGTGCCAGCAGCCCGGGACATCCGAACACTGAAGCTTTCTTT. Its protein product is CASSPGHPNTEAFF.

The DNA for the CDR3 is TGTGCCTCGAAACAGGGGGCGAGGAATGAGCAGTTCTTC. Protein: CASKQGARNEQFF. The chain joins TRBV30 to TRBJ2-1; 9 bases map to TRBD1. CDR1 and CDR2 (germline): GTSNPN, SVGIG (reference sequence). This CDR3 is 13 amino acids long. With V trimmed by 7 bases and J by 7 bases, 8 bases remained unmatched.

The chain couples TRBV9 to TRBJ1-3; D gene uncertain. Trimming stripped 3 bases from V and 2 bases from J, with 9 bases between. Germline V gene lookup returns CDR1 SGDLS and CDR2 YYNGEE. This CDR3 contains 14 residues. CDR3 region: CASSAQTTGNTIYF. The CDR3 DNA reads TGTGCCAGCAGCGCCCAGACAACTGGAAACACCATATATTTT.

J is TRBJ2-7 and V is TRBV3-1 (or the pseudogene TRBV3-2); 11 nucleotides match TRBD2. The CDR3 consists of 15 residues. V gave up 4 bases and J gave up 3 bases; unmatched junction bases: 5. Germline lookup yields CDR1 LGHDT and CDR2 YNNKEL (reference sequence). Here the CDR3 reads CASSRSGGGDYEQYF. The CDR3 region has the DNA TGTGCCAGCAGCCGTAGCGGGGGGGGAGACTACGAGCAGTACTTC.

The chain couples TRBV27 to TRBJ1-6, with D maybe TRBD1 (6 bases). This CDR3 comprises 15 residues. The V gene's germline CDR1 is MNHEY and CDR2 SMNVEV (reference sequence). Trimming shortened V by 6 bases and J by 10 bases, and 19 bases separated the two germline ends. This chain's CDR3 is CASRRGGLVFSPLHF. CDR3 DNA sequence: TGTGCCAGCAGAAGAGGGGGATTGGTCTTCTCACCCCTCCACTTT.

The V call is TRBV4-2, the J call TRBJ2-3, with TRBD2 matching over 14 bases. CDR1 LGHNA and CDR2 YNFKEQ come from the germline V gene. The CDR3 extends over 19 amino acids. The junction had 11 bases not matched to a gene; V was cut back by 4 bases and J by 2 bases. CDR3 sequence reads: CASSRGGGLAGGSTDTQYF. CDR3 coding DNA: TGTGCCAGCAGCCGAGGGGGCGGACTAGCGGGGGGATCCACAGATACGCAGTATTTT.

The V and J genes are TRBV14 and TRBJ1-6; D perhaps matches TRBD1 (6 bases). This CDR3 spans 18 amino acids. Trimming removed 3 bases from V and 3 bases from J, with 18 bases in between. CDR1 and CDR2 (germline): SGHDN, FVKESK. The DNA of the CDR3 is TGTGCCAGCAGCCATTCTGCACACACACAGGGCTATAATTCACCCCTCCACTTT. Translating it yields CASSHSAHTQGYNSPLHF.

This clone has just a few counts. The genes are TRBV7-9 and TRBJ2-2; D unclear. CDR1 SEHNR and CDR2 FQNEAQ come from the germline V gene (reference sequence). CDR3 length: 13 residues. V lost 4 bases and J 3 bases, leaving 6 bases between the germline ends. The CDR3 sequence: CASSYLYTGELFF. The CDR3 region has the DNA TGTGCCAGCAGCTATCTATACACCGGGGAGCTGTTTTTT.

This clone was counted once. The J gene is TRBJ2-7, the V gene TRBV9, with a weak D call TRBD1 (5 bases). CDR3 size: 14 residues. Trimming left V 1 base short and J 3 bases short, with 11 bases between. CDR1 and CDR2 from the germline V gene are SGDLS and YYNGEE. The CDR3 spells CASSVHDRDYEQYF. Written as DNA, the CDR3 is TGTGCCAGCAGCGTACACGACAGAGACTACGAGCAGTACTTC.

The genes are TRBV5-1 and TRBJ1-2; the D is unclear. V was shortened by 4 bases and J by 5 bases, with 15 bases between the two germline ends. CDR3 length equals 14 residues. In germline, CDR1 is SGHRS, CDR2 YFSETQ. This chain's CDR3 is CASSLGQRVYGYTF. CDR3 DNA: TGCGCCAGCAGCCTTGGGCAGAGAGTATATGGCTACACCTTC.

The chain combines TRBV7-9 with TRBJ1-2; D might be TRBD1 (6 bases). This CDR3 contains 17 residues. The germline CDR1 and CDR2 sequences are SEHNR and FQNEAQ (reference sequence). The V and J ends lost 3 bases and 3 bases respectively, with 20 bases between them. CDR3 residues: CASSFGDRQGTYYGYTF. The DNA for the CDR3 is TGTGCCAGCAGCTTCGGGGATAGGCAGGGGACGTACTATGGCTACACCTTC. The variable domain in full, with the rest retrieved from reference TRBV7-9 and TRBJ1-2, is DTGVSQNPRHKITKRGQNVTFRCDPISEHNRLYWYRQTLGQGPEFLTYFQNEAQLEKSRLLSDRFSAERPKGSFSTLEIQRTEQGDSAMYLCASSFGDRQGTYYGYTFGSGTRLTVV.

The chain uses TRBV7-9 and TRBJ1-6, with D unresolved. The V end was cut by 4 bases, the J end by 7 bases, with 8 bases between. The CDR3 contains 13 residues. CDR1 and CDR2 from the germline V gene are SEHNR and FQNEAQ (reference sequence). Here the CDR3 DNA reads TGTGCCAGCAGCTCACTTTGGAATTCACCCCTCCACTTT. It codes for CASSSLWNSPLHF.

The chain employs TRBV6-5 and TRBJ2-7, with D possibly being TRBD2 (5 bases). V dropped 4 bases and J dropped 2 bases, with 15 bases sitting between them. There are 15 residues in the CDR3. Germline V gene sequence: CDR1 MNHEY, CDR2 SVGAGI. CDR3 sequence reads: CASSSLMDSAYEQYF. In DNA, the CDR3 is TGTGCCAGCAGTTCCCTCATGGACTCCGCCTACGAGCAGTACTTC.

CDR3 residues: CASSPGATYEQYF. In DNA form, the CDR3 reads TGTGCCAGCAGCCCAGGGGCTACCTACGAGCAGTACTTC. V usage is TRBV14 and J usage is TRBJ2-7, with D possibly TRBD1 on 6 matching bases. The CDR3 consists of 13 residues. CDR1 is SGHDN and CDR2 is FVKESK in the germline V gene. The V gene lost 4 bases and the J gene lost 2 bases, with 9 bases spanning the gap.

The chain recombines TRBV7-2 with TRBJ2-3; 11 bases fit TRBD2. The length of the CDR3 is 19 residues. Germline V gene lookup returns CDR1 SGHTA and CDR2 FQGNSA. With V trimmed by 5 bases and J by 1 base, 14 bases remained unmatched. The CDR3 here is CASSQSGASGGPRTDTQYF. The CDR3 DNA reads as TGTGCCAGCAGCCAGAGTGGGGCTAGCGGGGGGCCCCGCACAGATACGCAGTATTTT.